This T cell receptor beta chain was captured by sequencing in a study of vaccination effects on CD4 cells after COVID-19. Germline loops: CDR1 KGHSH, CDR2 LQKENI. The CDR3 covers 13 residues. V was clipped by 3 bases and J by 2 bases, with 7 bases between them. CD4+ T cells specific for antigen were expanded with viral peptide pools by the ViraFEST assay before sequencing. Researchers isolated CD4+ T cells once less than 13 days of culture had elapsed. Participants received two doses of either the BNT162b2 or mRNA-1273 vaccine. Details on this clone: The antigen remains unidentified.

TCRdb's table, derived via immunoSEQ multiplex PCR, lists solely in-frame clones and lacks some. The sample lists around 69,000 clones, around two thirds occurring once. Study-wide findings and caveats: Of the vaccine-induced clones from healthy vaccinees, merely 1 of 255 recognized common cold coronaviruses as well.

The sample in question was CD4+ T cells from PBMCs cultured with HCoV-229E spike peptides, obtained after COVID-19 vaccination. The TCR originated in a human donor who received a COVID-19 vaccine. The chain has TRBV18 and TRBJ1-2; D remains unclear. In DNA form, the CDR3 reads TGTGCCAGCTCACCCTCGGGGAACTATGGCTACACCTTC. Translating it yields CASSPSGNYGYTF.